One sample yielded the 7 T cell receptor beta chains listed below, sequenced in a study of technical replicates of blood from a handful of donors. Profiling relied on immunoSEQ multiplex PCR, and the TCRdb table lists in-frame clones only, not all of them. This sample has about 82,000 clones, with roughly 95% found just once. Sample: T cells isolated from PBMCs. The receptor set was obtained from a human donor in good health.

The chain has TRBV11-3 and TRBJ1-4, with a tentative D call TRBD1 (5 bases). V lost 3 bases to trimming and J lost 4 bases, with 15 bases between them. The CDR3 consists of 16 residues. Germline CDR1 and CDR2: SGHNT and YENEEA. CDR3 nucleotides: TGTGCCAGCAGCTTCGGCACCGGGAGGGGTAATGAAAAACTGTTTTTT. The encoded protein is CASSFGTGRGNEKLFF.

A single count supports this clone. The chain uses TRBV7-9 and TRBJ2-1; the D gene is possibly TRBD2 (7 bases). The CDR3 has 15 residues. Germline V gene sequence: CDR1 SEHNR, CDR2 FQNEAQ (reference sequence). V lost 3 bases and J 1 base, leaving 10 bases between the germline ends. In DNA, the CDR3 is TGTGCCAGCAGCTTGGGGGGGGCTTCCTACAATGAGCAGTTCTTC. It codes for CASSLGGASYNEQFF.

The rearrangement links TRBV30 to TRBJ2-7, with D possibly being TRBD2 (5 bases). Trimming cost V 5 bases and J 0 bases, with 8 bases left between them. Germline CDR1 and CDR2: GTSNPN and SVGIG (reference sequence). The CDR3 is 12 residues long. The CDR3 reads CAWGESSYEQYF. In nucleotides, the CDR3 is TGTGCCTGGGGGGAGAGCTCCTACGAGCAGTACTTC.

The CDR3 sequence is CASSLGHNEQFF. DNA of the CDR3: TGTGCCAGCAGCTTAGGGCACAATGAGCAGTTCTTC. This chain connects TRBV7-3 to TRBJ2-1, with D unclear. There are 12 residues in the CDR3. Trimming took 2 bases from V and 5 from J, leaving 4 bases between them. Germline lookup yields CDR1 SGHTA and CDR2 FQGTGA.

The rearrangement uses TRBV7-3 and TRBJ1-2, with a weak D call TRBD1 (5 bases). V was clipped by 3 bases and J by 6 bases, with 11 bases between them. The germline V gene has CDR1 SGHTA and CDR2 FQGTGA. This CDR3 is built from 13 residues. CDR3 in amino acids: CASSLMWGDGYTF. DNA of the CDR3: TGTGCCAGCAGCTTGATGTGGGGGGATGGCTACACCTTC. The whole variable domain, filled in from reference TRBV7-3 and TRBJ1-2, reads GAGVSQTPSNKVTEKGKYVELRCDPISGHTALYWYRQSLGQGPEFLIYFQGTGAADDSGLPNDRFFAVRPEGSVSTLKIQRTERGDSAVYLCASSLMWGDGYTFGSGTRLTVV.

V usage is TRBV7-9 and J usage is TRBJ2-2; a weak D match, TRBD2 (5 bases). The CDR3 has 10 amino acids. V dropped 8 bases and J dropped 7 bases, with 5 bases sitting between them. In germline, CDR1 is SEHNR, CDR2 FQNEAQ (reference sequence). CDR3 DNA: TGTGCCAGCGGAGGCGGGGAGCTGTTTTTT. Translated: CASGGGELFF.

The CDR3 DNA sequence: TGTGCCAGCAGTACCGGGACAGGGCGGGATAGCAATCAGCCCCAGCATTTT. This encodes CASSTGTGRDSNQPQHF. The rearrangement links TRBV2 to TRBJ1-5; 9 bases fit TRBD1. The V segment lost 5 bases and the J segment 0 bases; nucleotides outside the gene matches: 8. Germline assignment: CDR1 SNHLY and CDR2 FYNNEI. This CDR3 has 17 residues.